The rows below give T cell receptor beta chains drawn from one sample of a study of CD8 T cells in ankylosing spondylitis. TCRdb processed the 5' RACE reads anew with MiXCR; each CDR3 protein has one entry. The sample holds 30,000 to 45,000 distinct CDR3 sequences, approximately 10% seen once. The sequenced sample consisted of blood, either unsorted or a sorted T cell fraction (not recorded which). These receptors originate from a male donor with ankylosing spondylitis or in good health (not recorded which). Both conserved end residues are part of each CDR3. The D gene is left open where the match is weak. The listing skips clone size in some rows; elsewhere it reads once, few, many or a size class.

>TRBV28|TRBJ2-3|NA|TRBD2
CASSPGLAGPDTQYF
TGTGCCAGCAGCCCGGGACTAGCGGGACCAGATACGCAGTATTTT
>TRBV5-5|TRBJ2-5|NA|TRBD1
CASSLQGLKETQYF
TGTGCCAGCAGCCTACAGGGGCTCAAAGAGACCCAGTACTTC
>TRBV29-1|TRBJ2-3|many|NA
CSVDRDREDGTQYF
TGCAGCGTTGATAGAGACAGGGAGGATGGTACGCAGTATTTT
>TRBV11-2|TRBJ1-1|many|NA
CASSFAGVAFF
TGTGCCAGCAGCTTCGCTGGAGTAGCTTTCTTT
>TRBV2|TRBJ2-2|few|TRBD2
CTSSFPSGRFPNTGELFF
TGTACCAGCAGTTTTCCTAGCGGGAGGTTCCCGAACACCGGGGAGCTGTTTTTT
>TRBV11-3|TRBJ2-2|NA|TRBD2
CASSQIRTSGSPGELFF
TGTGCCAGCAGCCAAATTAGGACTAGCGGGAGCCCCGGGGAGCTGTTTTTT
>TRBV7-9|TRBJ2-7|NA|TRBD1
CASSFTGDSYEQYF
TGTGCCAGCAGCTTTACAGGGGACTCCTACGAGCAGTACTTC
>TRBV7-2|TRBJ1-6|many|NA
CASRPGSAPYNSPLHF
TGTGCCAGCAGACCAGGGTCGGCCCCCTATAATTCACCCCTCCACTTT
>TRBV7-2|TRBJ2-5|many|NA
CASSLPQGRGEETQYF
TGTGCCAGCAGCCTCCCACAGGGAAGAGGGGAAGAGACCCAGTACTTC
>TRBV3-1|TRBJ1-5|NA|NA
CASSLRQHNQPQHF
TGTGCCAGCAGCCTGAGACAGCACAATCAGCCCCAGCATTTT
>TRBV29-1|TRBJ2-1|many|TRBD2
CSAWDYNDEQFF
TGCAGCGCTTGGGACTACAATGATGAGCAGTTCTTC
>TRBV20-1|TRBJ2-1|many|NA
CSARDVRGNPTGNEQFF
TGCAGTGCTAGAGATGTTAGAGGGAACCCAACCGGCAATGAGCAGTTCTTC
>TRBV27|TRBJ1-2|few|NA
CASSSHPRGDRTNYGYTF
TGTGCCAGCAGTTCCCATCCGAGGGGCGACAGGACTAACTATGGCTACACCTTC
>TRBV13|TRBJ2-1|NA|NA
CASSTPGPYNEQFF
TGTGCCAGCAGTACACCGGGACCATACAATGAGCAGTTCTTC
>TRBV4-1|TRBJ1-6|many|NA
CASSQDSRGRSSPLHF
TGCGCCAGCAGCCAAGATTCGAGGGGCAGGAGTTCACCCCTCCACTTT
>TRBV11-2|TRBJ1-3|many|NA
CASSLVPPDSGNTIYF
TGTGCCAGCAGCTTAGTCCCCCCAGACTCTGGAAACACCATATATTTT
>TRBV7-9|TRBJ2-7|NA|NA
CASSGSQFSSYEQYF
TGTGCCAGCAGCGGGAGTCAGTTCAGCTCCTACGAGCAGTACTTC
>TRBV7-3|TRBJ2-7|many|NA
CASSPSTAAYEQYF
TGTGCCAGCAGCCCGTCGACAGCCGCCTACGAGCAGTACTTC
>TRBV25-1|TRBJ2-1|NA|TRBD1
CASRETGGNEQFF
TGTGCCAGCAGGGAAACAGGGGGCAATGAGCAGTTCTTC
>TRBV15|TRBJ1-2|many|NA
CATSRASTGANYGYTF
TGTGCCACCAGCAGAGCTTCAACGGGGGCTAACTATGGCTACACCTTC
>TRBV19|TRBJ2-7|NA|TRBD1
CASSADRGRPYEQYF
TGTGCCAGTAGTGCAGACAGGGGTCGGCCCTACGAGCAGTACTTC
>TRBV6-1|TRBJ2-2|few|NA
CASSEAGGKAGELFF
TGTGCCAGCAGTGAAGCGGGGGGTAAAGCCGGGGAGCTGTTTTTT
>TRBV15|TRBJ2-7|many|TRBD2
CATTGLAGQEQYF
TGTGCCACCACCGGACTAGCGGGTCAGGAGCAGTACTTC
>TRBV2|TRBJ2-1|NA|TRBD2
CASTGLAGVSEQFF
TGTGCCAGCACGGGACTAGCGGGAGTGTCGGAGCAGTTCTTC
>TRBV11-2|TRBJ2-1|many|TRBD2
CASSLGASGGSNEQFF
TGTGCCAGCAGCTTAGGGGCCAGCGGGGGAAGCAATGAGCAGTTCTTC
>TRBV12-3/TRBV12-4|TRBJ2-3|many|NA
CASSLGRADTQYF
TGTGCCAGCAGTCTGGGAAGGGCAGATACGCAGTATTTT
>TRBV6-1|TRBJ1-4|many|TRBD1
CASIGTERREKLFF
TGTGCCAGCATCGGGACAGAGCGGCGCGAAAAACTGTTTTTT
>TRBV5-6|TRBJ2-1|many|NA
CASSRGRGREQFF
TGTGCCAGCAGCCGGGGTCGGGGCCGCGAGCAGTTCTTC
>TRBV9|TRBJ2-5|NA|TRBD1
CASSVTGVQETQYF
TGTGCCAGCAGCGTCACAGGGGTTCAAGAGACCCAGTACTTC
>TRBV7-2|TRBJ2-2|many|NA
CASSWIGQRGGGELFF
TGTGCCAGCAGCTGGATAGGACAGAGGGGAGGCGGGGAGCTGTTTTTT
>TRBV5-6|TRBJ1-5|many|NA
CASSLAGTALPQHF
TGTGCCAGCAGCTTGGCGGGGACGGCGTTGCCCCAGCATTTT
>TRBV7-9|TRBJ1-2|many|NA
CASSLASAGVSYGYTF
TGTGCCAGCAGCTTAGCGTCCGCAGGTGTTTCCTATGGCTACACCTTC
>TRBV20-1|TRBJ2-5|many|NA
CSASRDRPPETQYF
TGCAGTGCTAGTCGGGACCGACCCCCAGAGACCCAGTACTTC
>TRBV10-3|TRBJ2-7|many|NA
CAIRPTAMDEQYF
TGTGCCATCCGGCCTACCGCTATGGACGAGCAGTACTTC
>TRBV10-3|TRBJ2-5|many|NA
CAISSRGGGGTDF
TGTGCCATCAGTTCTCGAGGAGGGGGGGGCACGGACTTC
>TRBV4-2|TRBJ2-7|many|NA
CASSQGFGQEYGEQYF
TGTGCCAGCAGCCAAGGTTTCGGGCAGGAGTATGGCGAGCAGTACTTC
>TRBV14|TRBJ1-1|many|TRBD1
CASSHLDRDTEAFF
TGTGCCAGCAGCCACTTGGACAGGGACACTGAAGCTTTCTTT
>TRBV29-1|TRBJ1-3|many|NA
CSVEARWAGRNTIYF
TGCAGCGTTGAAGCCCGCTGGGCTGGAAGGAACACCATATATTTT
>TRBV5-1|TRBJ2-3|many|TRBD2
CASSFAGARTDTQYF
TGCGCCAGCAGCTTTGCGGGAGCTCGAACAGATACGCAGTATTTT
>TRBV20-1|TRBJ2-7|many|NA
CSVGPAAPYEQYF
TGCAGTGTAGGTCCTGCGGCCCCCTACGAGCAGTACTTC
>TRBV7-9|TRBJ1-5|NA|NA
CASSLLAGLPLHF
TGTGCCAGCAGCCTACTAGCCGGGCTCCCCTTACATTTT